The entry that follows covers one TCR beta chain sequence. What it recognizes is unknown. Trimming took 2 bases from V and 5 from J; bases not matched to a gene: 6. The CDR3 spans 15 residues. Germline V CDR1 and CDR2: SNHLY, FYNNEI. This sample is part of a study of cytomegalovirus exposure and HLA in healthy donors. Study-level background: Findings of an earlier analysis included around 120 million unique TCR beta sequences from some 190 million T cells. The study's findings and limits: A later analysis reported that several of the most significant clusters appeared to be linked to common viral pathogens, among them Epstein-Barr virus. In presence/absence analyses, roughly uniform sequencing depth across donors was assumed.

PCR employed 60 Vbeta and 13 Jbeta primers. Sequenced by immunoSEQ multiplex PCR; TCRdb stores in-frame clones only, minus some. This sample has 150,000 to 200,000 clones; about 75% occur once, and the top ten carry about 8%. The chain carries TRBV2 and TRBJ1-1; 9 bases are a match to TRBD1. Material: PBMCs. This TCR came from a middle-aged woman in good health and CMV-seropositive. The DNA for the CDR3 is TGTGCCAGCAGTGAAACGGGACAGGGTGGGACTGAAGCTTTCTTT. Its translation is CASSETGQGGTEAFF.